This record looks at one T cell receptor (beta chain) sequence and its context. The data were obtained in a study of blood T cell repertoires in COVID-19. For the study at large: Sites in the United States, Italy and Spain provided acute and convalescent COVID-19 samples.

Clones were sequenced by immunoSEQ multiplex PCR, and TCRdb holds only the in-frame ones, with some missing. The sample has 35,000 to 50,000 clones; about 87% are singletons. CDR1 is SGDLS, CDR2 YYNGEE, per germline. The V end was cut by 3 bases, the J end by 7 bases, with 16 bases between. The CDR3 length is 14 residues. The V call is TRBV9, the J call TRBJ1-1; tentatively, D is TRBD1 (5 bases). The specimen was peripheral blood. The clonotype originates from a woman between 40 and 50 years old with acute or convalescent COVID-19. The CDR3 loop is CASSGSGLAVEAFF. Written as DNA, the CDR3 is TGTGCCAGCAGCGGGTCAGGGTTAGCGGTTGAAGCTTTCTTT.